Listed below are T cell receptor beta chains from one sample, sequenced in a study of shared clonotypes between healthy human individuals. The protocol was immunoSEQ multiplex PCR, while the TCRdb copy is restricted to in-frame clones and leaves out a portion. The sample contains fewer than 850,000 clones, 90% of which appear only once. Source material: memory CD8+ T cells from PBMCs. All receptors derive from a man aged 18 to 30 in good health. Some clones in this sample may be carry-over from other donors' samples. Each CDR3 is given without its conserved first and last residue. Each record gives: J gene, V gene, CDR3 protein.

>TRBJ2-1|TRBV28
ASSLTSLAGDEQF
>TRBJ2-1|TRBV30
AWAPGGYYNEQF
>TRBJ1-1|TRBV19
ATQGRGMNTEAF
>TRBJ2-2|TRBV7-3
ASSLNSGIGELF
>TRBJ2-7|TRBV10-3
AIRFDRGLFHEQY
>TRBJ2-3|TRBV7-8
ASRWTSGSTDTQY
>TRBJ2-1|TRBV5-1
ASSDGREDQF
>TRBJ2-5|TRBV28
ASSPGLGETQY
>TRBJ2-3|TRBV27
ASSFWQTSGGSTDTQY
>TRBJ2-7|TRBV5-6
ASSTTSGIYEQY
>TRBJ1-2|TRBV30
AQEGADGYT
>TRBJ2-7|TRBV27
ASTYGGLLSEQY
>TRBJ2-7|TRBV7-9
ASSPVGLSYTYEQY
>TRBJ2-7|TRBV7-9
ASSLSWTGESYEQY
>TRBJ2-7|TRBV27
ASSPTPGRTEQY
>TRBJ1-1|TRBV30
AWSVSIRSEAF
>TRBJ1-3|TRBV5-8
ASSLLWGENLNTIY
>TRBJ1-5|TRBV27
ASKVGGGSNQPQH
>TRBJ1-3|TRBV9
ASSVFSTPSGNTIY
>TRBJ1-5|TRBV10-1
ASSERANSRGIQPQH